This T cell receptor beta chain stems from a study of shared clonotypes between healthy human individuals. This CDR3 region has 15 residues. In germline, CDR1 is MNHNY, CDR2 SVGAGI (reference sequence). V was clipped by 6 bases and J by 5 bases, with 17 bases between them. Generated by immunoSEQ multiplex PCR, the TCRdb table keeps only in-frame clones and is missing some. The sample holds millions of clones, approximately 95% seen once. Naivety among CD8 cells was defined by CD45RO negativity and positive CCR7 selection, thereby excluding terminally differentiated effector memory CD45RA+ cells. Sequenced input: naive CD8+ T cells sorted from blood. The sequence derives from a man younger than 35 in good health. The genes are TRBV6-6 and TRBJ1-5; D may be TRBD1 (6 bases). CDR3 protein: CASRPFEDSDQPQHF. In nucleotides, the CDR3 is TGTGCCAGCAGACCTTTTGAGGACAGTGATCAGCCCCAGCATTTT.